This entry lists 27 T cell receptor beta chains sequenced from one sample in a study of Ad26.COV2.S vaccination and SARS-CoV-2 variants. The data were produced by immunoSEQ multiplex PCR, yet TCRdb's version contains in-frame clones alone and is incomplete. The repertoire holds more than 350,000 clones, with 75% to 95% as singletons. Regarding treatment: around 19 received Ad26.COV2.S at low or high dose, single or two shots; roughly 5 received placebo; per-sample allocation not given. The samples were gathered on day 63 after the first injection of vaccine or placebo. The sample consisted of peripheral blood, taken in a trial of Ad26.COV2.S vaccine versus placebo. These receptors all come from a person between 18 and 65 years old who received the Ad26.COV2.S COVID-19 vaccine or a placebo.

This clone was recorded only once. The chain uses TRBV2 and TRBJ1-4; the D gene is possibly TRBD1 (6 bases). Trimming removed 8 bases from V and 4 bases from J, with 17 bases in between. There are 15 residues in the CDR3. Germline CDR1 reads SNHLY; CDR2 reads FYNNEI. The CDR3, as DNA: TGTGCCAGCCAGGCCCTACAGGGTTTTAATGAAAAACTGTTTTTT. Amino acid sequence: CASQALQGFNEKLFF.

CDR3 region: CASSLGASWGMVNTEAFF. In nucleotides, the CDR3 is TGTGCCAGCAGCTTAGGGGCGAGTTGGGGGATGGTGAACACTGAAGCTTTCTTT. J is TRBJ1-1 and V is TRBV11-2; tentatively, D is TRBD1 (5 bases). CDR3 length: 18 residues. Trimming removed 1 base at V and 0 bases at J, with 18 bases between. CDR1 is SGHAT, CDR2 FQNNGV, per germline.

The V and J genes are TRBV7-3 and TRBJ2-5, with a tentative D call TRBD2 (6 bases). Trimming stripped 1 base from V and 2 bases from J, with 11 bases between. CDR1 and CDR2 from the germline V gene are SGHTA and FQGTGA. The CDR3 covers 15 residues. This CDR3 is CASSLNIAGQETQYF. Here the CDR3 DNA reads TGTGCCAGCAGCTTAAATATCGCGGGGCAAGAGACCCAGTACTTC.

The chain combines TRBV28 with TRBJ2-7; D possibly corresponds to TRBD1 (6 bases). In germline, CDR1 is MDHEN, CDR2 SYDVKM. The V gene lost 7 bases and the J gene lost 2 bases, with 9 bases spanning the gap. This CDR3 region has 12 residues. This CDR3 reads CASTDRTYEQYF. CDR3 bases: TGTGCCAGCACGGACAGAACCTACGAGCAGTACTTC.

The CDR3 DNA is TGTGCCAGCAGTCCTAAGTTTAGCACAGATACGCAGTATTTT. Protein product: CASSPKFSTDTQYF. The chain carries TRBV5-8 and TRBJ2-3; the D is unclear. CDR1 and CDR2 from the germline V gene are SGHTS and YDEGEE. The ends were cut back, 5 bases at V and 0 bases at J, with 10 bases in the middle. The CDR3 covers 14 residues.

The chain uses TRBV4-3 and TRBJ1-6, with D perhaps TRBD1 (6 bases). The V end was cut by 5 bases, the J end by 5 bases, with 10 bases between. The CDR3 extends over 14 amino acids. The V gene's germline CDR1 is LGHNA and CDR2 YSLEER. The CDR3 loop is CASSDGTNNSPLHF. The DNA for the CDR3 is TGCGCCAGCAGCGACGGGACAAATAATTCACCCCTCCACTTT.

The chain links TRBV6-1 to TRBJ2-5; TRBD2 is a possible D gene (5 bases). V was shortened by 0 bases and J by 4 bases, with 9 bases between the two germline ends. Germline CDR1 MNHNS, CDR2 SASEGT. The length of the CDR3 is 14 residues. This CDR3 is CASSEAGARETQYF. Here the CDR3 DNA reads TGTGCCAGCAGTGAAGCGGGAGCGAGAGAGACCCAGTACTTC.

The V call is TRBV28, the J call TRBJ2-1; D not certain. The CDR3 loop spans 12 amino acids. V dropped 5 bases and J dropped 0 bases, with 2 bases sitting between them. Germline CDR1 reads MDHEN; CDR2 reads SYDVKM. The CDR3 loop is CASSPSYNEQFF. The DNA of the CDR3 is TGTGCCAGCAGTCCCTCCTACAATGAGCAGTTCTTC. The whole variable domain, filled in from reference TRBV28 and TRBJ2-1, reads DVKVTQSSRYLVKRTGEKVFLECVQDMDHENMFWYRQDPGLGLRLIYFSYDVKMKEKGDIPEGYSVSREKKERFSLILESASTNQTSMYLCASSPSYNEQFFGPGTRLTVL.

The CDR3 loop reads CASSSPPGSYNSPLHF. Here the CDR3 DNA reads TGTGCCAGCAGCTCCCCCCCCGGCTCCTATAATTCACCCCTCCACTTT. V gene TRBV7-2 combines with J gene TRBJ1-6; the D is unclear. The germline V gene encodes CDR1 SGHTA and CDR2 FQGNSA. The germline V and J ends were trimmed by 4 bases and 0 bases, with 10 bases remaining between them. The CDR3 runs 16 residues.

The genes are TRBV14 and TRBJ1-1; D is ambiguous. CDR1 is SGHDN, CDR2 FVKESK, per germline. The CDR3 length is 13 residues. V lost 2 bases, J lost 9 bases, and 13 bases lay in between. In nucleotides, the CDR3 is TGTGCCAGCAGCCAATACATGGGAGAAAAAGCTTTCTTT. Amino acid sequence: CASSQYMGEKAFF.

The chain employs TRBV30 and TRBJ1-3; D is undetermined. Germline V gene data show CDR1 as GTSNPN and CDR2 as SVGIG (reference sequence). The CDR3 runs to 10 residues. CDR3 coding DNA: TGTGCGGCGGGTGGAAACACCATATATTTT. This codes for CAAGGNTIYF.

V usage is TRBV6-2 or TRBV6-3 and J usage is TRBJ1-4; D may be TRBD1 (5 bases). The germline V gene encodes CDR1 MNHEY and CDR2 SVGEGT. The CDR3 has 14 amino acids. Trimming took off 6 bases at V and 8 bases at J, with 16 bases between the two ends. CDR3 bases: TGTGCCAGCAGCCATCTCCGGGACGAAGAAAAACTGTTTTTT. Amino acids: CASSHLRDEEKLFF.

Comment on this clone: At one end, the junction sequence differs from germline, possibly due to a read error. V and J are TRBV4-1 and TRBJ2-2; the D gene is possibly TRBD2 (7 bases). Germline V gene sequence: CDR1 MGHRA, CDR2 YSYEKL. The CDR3 loop spans 20 amino acids. For the CDR3, the DNA is TGCGCCAGCAGACAAGAGGGGGGGTTGGTGGGAGGCCGCAACACCGGGGAGCTGTTTTTT. As protein: CASRQEGGLVGGRNTGELFF.

The chain employs TRBV6-2 or TRBV6-3 and TRBJ2-6; D call uncertain. Germline V CDR1 and CDR2: MNHEY, SVGEGT. The V end lost 4 bases, the J end lost 0 bases, and 7 bases lay between the germline ends. CDR3 length equals 15 residues. The CDR3 nucleotides read TGTGCCAGCAGTTTTCTCCGCTCTGGGGCCAACGTCCTGACTTTC. Encoded protein: CASSFLRSGANVLTF.

The V call is TRBV10-2, the J call TRBJ2-3, with TRBD1 as a possible D gene (7 bases). V was clipped by 6 bases and J by 4 bases, with 17 bases between them. Germline CDR1 and CDR2: WSHSY and SAAADI. The CDR3 is 15 amino acids. Here the CDR3 DNA reads TGCGCCAGCAGCCTGACAGGGACTCTCGCAGATACGCAGTATTTT. Protein: CASSLTGTLADTQYF.

J is TRBJ2-7 and V is TRBV6-2 or TRBV6-3, with 8 nucleotides matching TRBD1. CDR1 and CDR2 from the germline V gene are MNHEY and SVGEGT. With 2 bases clipped from V and 3 bases from J, the junction kept 12 bases outside the gene matches. The CDR3 has 17 residues. The CDR3 is CASSYTAPGQGFYEQYF. The CDR3, as DNA: TGTGCCAGCAGTTACACGGCCCCCGGACAGGGATTCTACGAGCAGTACTTC.

V gene TRBV30 combines with J gene TRBJ1-5; 7 bases agree with TRBD1. With V trimmed by 3 bases and J by 5 bases, 4 bases remained unmatched. Germline CDR1 GTSNPN, CDR2 SVGIG (reference sequence). The CDR3 runs 13 residues. CDR3 region: CAWRGQPDQPQHF. The CDR3 nucleotides read TGTGCCTGGAGGGGACAGCCAGATCAGCCCCAGCATTTT. Combining the CDR3 with reference TRBV30 and TRBJ1-5 gives the whole variable domain SQTIHQWPATLVQPVGSPLSLECTVEGTSNPNLYWYRQAAGRGLQLLFYSVGIGQISSEVPQNLSASRPQDRQFILSSKKLLLSDSGFYLCAWRGQPDQPQHFGDGTRLSIL.

The chain employs TRBV30 and TRBJ2-1; 14 bases map to TRBD2. J was trimmed by 9 bases and V by 4 bases; bases with no gene match: 8. The CDR3 has 15 amino acids. Per the germline V gene, CDR1 is GTSNPN and CDR2 is SVGIG (reference sequence). The CDR3 sequence: CAWNGLAGGIGEQFF. CDR3 DNA sequence: TGTGCCTGGAACGGACTAGCGGGAGGTATCGGTGAGCAGTTCTTC.

V usage is TRBV5-4 and J usage is TRBJ1-2; D not certain. This CDR3 comprises 15 residues. The V end lost 1 base, the J end lost 1 base, and 11 bases lay between the germline ends. Germline V gene data show CDR1 as SGHNT and CDR2 as YYREEE (reference sequence). The CDR3 loop reads CASSLLSELNYGYTF. The CDR3 coding sequence is TGTGCCAGCAGCTTGCTTTCCGAACTTAACTATGGCTACACCTTC.

This chain joins TRBV19 and TRBJ1-6, with D possibly being TRBD1 (5 bases). Trimming cost V 10 bases and J 5 bases, with 15 bases left between them. The CDR3 consists of 14 residues. The germline V gene encodes CDR1 LNHDA and CDR2 SQIVND (reference sequence). CDR3 residues: CATSTGLNNSPLHF. CDR3 coding DNA: TGTGCCACCTCGACGGGACTAAATAATTCACCCCTCCACTTT. Variable domain in full (rest from reference TRBV19 and TRBJ1-6): DGGITQSPKYLFRKEGQNVTLSCEQNLNHDAMYWYRQDPGQGLRLIYYSQIVNDFQKGDIAEGYSVSREKKESFPLTVTSAQKNPTAFYLCATSTGLNNSPLHFGNGTRLTVT.

The rearrangement uses TRBV28 and TRBJ1-3; 9 bases line up with TRBD1. This CDR3 has 16 amino acids. Germline V gives CDR1 MDHEN, CDR2 SYDVKM. J gave up 2 bases and V 1 base, and 3 bases lay outside the gene matches. The CDR3 region is CASSLFGTGTGNTIYF. CDR3 in DNA: TGTGCCAGCAGTTTATTTGGGACAGGGACTGGAAACACCATATATTTT.

This clone was recorded only once. The chain joins TRBV6-5 to TRBJ1-2; 7 bases agree with TRBD1. The CDR3 consists of 14 residues. Per germline, CDR1 MNHEY and CDR2 SVGAGI. Trimming removed 6 bases from V and 2 bases from J; junction bases left unmatched: 6. The CDR3 sequence is CASSPGDRNYGYTF. CDR3 in DNA: TGTGCCAGCAGCCCCGGGGACAGAAACTATGGCTACACCTTC.

This chain connects TRBV4-3 to TRBJ2-2; the D is unclear. The CDR3 runs to 15 residues. The ends were cut back, 4 bases at V and 6 bases at J, with 15 bases in the middle. The germline gives CDR1 LGHNA, CDR2 YSLEER. In nucleotides, the CDR3 is TGCGCCAGCAGCCCAAAGGCGATAGCTGCCGGGGAGCTGTTTTTT. The encoded protein is CASSPKAIAAGELFF.

J is TRBJ1-1 and V is TRBV6-5, with no clear D. Germline values: CDR1 MNHEY, CDR2 SVGAGI. Trimming took 5 bases from V and 1 from J, leaving 11 bases between them. The CDR3 extends over 14 amino acids. CDR3 sequence: CASSPRGRNTEAFF. In nucleotides, the CDR3 is TGTGCCAGCAGTCCACGTGGGAGGAACACTGAAGCTTTCTTT.

The chain couples TRBV6-5 to TRBJ1-1; 8 positions agree with TRBD1. From germline, CDR1 is MNHEY and CDR2 SVGAGI. The CDR3 runs 11 residues. The V segment lost 6 bases and the J segment 11 bases; nucleotides outside the gene matches: 5. The CDR3 loop reads CASRGQGNAFF. For the CDR3, the DNA is TGTGCCAGCAGAGGACAGGGAAACGCTTTCTTT.

The genes are TRBV7-2 and TRBJ1-2; TRBD1 matches at 8 bases. The CDR3 totals 17 residues. Per germline, CDR1 SGHTA and CDR2 FQGNSA. After removal of 5 bases from V and 6 bases from J, the junction contained 17 bases not matched to a gene. The CDR3 bases are TGTGCCAGCAGCAAAAATCAAAGGGGCAGGGGGCGTGATGGCTACACCTTC. This translates into CASSKNQRGRGRDGYTF.

The chain has TRBV12-1 and TRBJ2-6. TRBV12-1 is given as a pseudogene. The CDR3 totals 21 residues. DNA of the CDR3: TGTGCCAGCAGCTTCCCTGGCCAGAGAGGGACCTCTACCTCTGGGGCCAACGTCCTGACTTTC. Translation gives CASSFPGQRGTSTSGANVLTF.